Included here is one T cell receptor beta chain sequence, with context. CDR3 length: 14 residues. V dropped 3 bases and J dropped 6 bases, with 15 bases sitting between them. CDR1 is LNHDA, CDR2 SQIVND, per germline (reference sequence). This sample is part of a study of blood T cell repertoires in COVID-19. The overall study: Spain, Italy and the United States supplied samples that represented acute and convalescent COVID-19.

Original methodology: Amplification of reference gene primers was used by the study to estimate nucleated cell counts. The protocol was immunoSEQ multiplex PCR, while the TCRdb copy is restricted to in-frame clones and leaves out a portion. The V and J calls and clone size come from that table; D and trimming were worked out from the DNA. The table lists 130,000 to 150,000 clones, approximately 85% of them singletons. The chain uses TRBV19 and TRBJ2-7, with a weak D call TRBD2 (6 bases). The sequenced sample was peripheral blood. The receptor comes from a man between 65 and 80 years old with acute or convalescent COVID-19. For the CDR3, the DNA is TGTGCCAGTAGTATTGGGTTTTCGGGGGTCGAGCAGTACTTC. Its translation is CASSIGFSGVEQYF.